The clone carrying this T cell receptor (beta chain) was observed a few times. What it binds is unknown. This sample is drawn from a study of cytomegalovirus exposure and HLA in healthy donors. The PCR contained 60 Vbeta and 13 Jbeta primers. Sequencing was performed with immunoSEQ multiplex PCR; in TCRdb, only in-frame clones are kept and a portion is missing. The sample consists of about 52,000 clones, 72% of them appearing once. Trimming left V 6 bases short and J 7 bases short, with 16 bases between. Germline V lookup: CDR1 MNHEY, CDR2 SVGAGI. This CDR3 is 13 amino acids long. Broader study findings: A later analysis linked some 17,000 TCR beta sequences to HLA alleles at 0.05 false discovery rate.

The specimen sequenced was PBMCs. J is TRBJ2-7 and V is TRBV6-5; D is unclear. The receptor was derived from a woman aged 50 to 65 in good health and CMV-seronegative. CDR3 sequence reads: CASRRRHHSEQYF. DNA for the CDR3: TGTGCCAGCAGACGTCGACACCACTCAGAGCAGTACTTC.